These 14 T cell receptor beta chains were sequenced from one sample in a study of OX40 agonist ivuxolimab in advanced cancers. Here immunoSEQ multiplex PCR was the method, and the copy in TCRdb shows in-frame clones only, minus some. The table lists under 85,000 clones, more than 70% of them singletons. Sequencing used CD4+ or CD8+ T cells sorted from blood, obtained in a trial of the OX40 agonist ivuxolimab. The receptors come from an adult with an advanced solid tumor such as melanoma, head and neck, liver or kidney cancer.

The J gene is TRBJ2-3, the V gene TRBV7-2; D is undetermined. Trimming took 5 bases from V and 5 from J, leaving 17 bases between them. Germline CDR1 is SGHTA and CDR2 is FQGNSA. The length of the CDR3 is 15 residues. CDR3: CASSRPGGTGDTQYF. DNA for the CDR3: TGTGCCAGCAGCCGGCCGGGCGGCACCGGAGATACGCAGTATTTT.

The CDR3 is CASSPLGADRQPQHF. Here the CDR3 DNA reads TGTGCCAGCTCACCTTTAGGGGCCGATCGTCAGCCCCAGCATTTT. J is TRBJ1-5 and V is TRBV18, with D possibly being TRBD1 (5 bases). CDR3 size: 15 residues. V lost 3 bases and J lost 6, with 15 bases in between. CDR1 is KGHSH and CDR2 is LQKENI in the germline V gene. Based on the CDR3 plus reference TRBV18 and TRBJ1-5, the full variable domain is NAGVMQNPRHLVRRRGQEARLRCSPMKGHSHVYWYRQLPEEGLKFMVYLQKENIIDESGMPKERFSAEFPKEGPSILRIQQVVRGDSAAYFCASSPLGADRQPQHFGDGTRLSIL.

This clone was seen only a few times. This CDR3 reads CSVDPGTGGNEQFF. The CDR3 DNA reads TGCAGCGTGGATCCCGGGACAGGGGGCAATGAGCAGTTCTTC. The chain joins TRBV29-1 to TRBJ2-1, with 11 bases that match TRBD1. The CDR3 contains 14 residues. J was trimmed by 6 bases and V by 6 bases; bases with no gene match: 7. Germline-derived CDR1 and CDR2 are SQVTM and ANQGSEA.

The chain recombines TRBV28 with TRBJ2-1; a possible D gene is TRBD1 (7 bases). Germline V gene lookup returns CDR1 MDHEN and CDR2 SYDVKM. This CDR3 has 14 residues. V was cut by 6 bases and J by 6 bases, with 15 bases left in between. CDR3 sequence reads: CASRQGGSLNEQFF. DNA of the CDR3: TGTGCCAGCAGGCAGGGGGGTTCCCTCAATGAGCAGTTCTTC.

The rearrangement links TRBV25-1 to TRBJ1-2; 7 nucleotides line up with TRBD1. V lost 5 bases and J lost 3; bases outside the gene matches: 12. The CDR3 runs 16 residues. Germline-derived CDR1 and CDR2 are MGHDK and SYGVNS. DNA of the CDR3: TGTGCCAGCAGTTCCTACAGGGGAGGATTGGACTATGGCTACACCTTC. It specifies CASSSYRGGLDYGYTF.

The V call is TRBV10-2, the J call TRBJ1-2, with TRBD1 identical over 8 bases. V was pared by 7 bases and J by 7 bases, with 8 bases of the junction left unmatched. Germline V gene lookup returns CDR1 WSHSY and CDR2 SAAADI. This CDR3 is built from 13 residues. The CDR3: CASTRGQEGGYTF. Written as DNA, the CDR3 is TGCGCCAGCACCAGGGGACAGGAGGGTGGCTACACCTTC.

The chain joins TRBV6-1 to TRBJ1-2; 7 bases are shared with TRBD1. Germline assignment: CDR1 MNHNS and CDR2 SASEGT. This CDR3 region has 15 residues. J gave up 6 bases and V 2 bases, and 9 bases lay outside the gene matches. This CDR3 is CASSERTGPSDGYTF. As DNA, the CDR3 is TGTGCCAGCAGTGAAAGGACAGGACCTTCCGATGGCTACACCTTC.

This clone was recorded a few times. The rearrangement joins TRBV27 to TRBJ1-2; D remains unclear. CDR1 and CDR2 from the germline V gene are MNHEY and SMNVEV (reference sequence). The CDR3 is 13 amino acids. Trimming stripped 2 bases from V and 4 bases from J, with 8 bases between. The CDR3 coding sequence is TGTGCCAGCAGTTTACTTGAGGGCTATGGCTACACCTTC. Its protein product is CASSLLEGYGYTF.

V is TRBV6-1 and J is TRBJ2-1; D is perhaps TRBD2 (6 bases). The ends were cut back, 6 bases at V and 3 bases at J, with 15 bases in the middle. Germline CDR1 reads MNHNS; CDR2 reads SASEGT. CDR3 length: 15 residues. The CDR3 bases are TGTGCCAGCAGCGTTTCAACCGGGAGCTACAATGAGCAGTTCTTC. Amino acids: CASSVSTGSYNEQFF.

This sequence joins TRBV7-2 and TRBJ2-2, with TRBD2 identical over 11 bases. Trimming took 5 bases from V and 3 from J; bases not matched to a gene: 5. This CDR3 comprises 16 residues. CDR1 SGHTA and CDR2 FQGNSA come from the germline V gene. CDR3 in DNA: TGTGCCAGCAGCGCACTAGCGGGGGCCGACACCGGGGAGCTGTTTTTT. This encodes CASSALAGADTGELFF.

This clone has only one observation. This chain uses TRBV5-1 with TRBJ2-7, with a weak D call TRBD1 (8 bases). Per the germline V gene, CDR1 is SGHRS and CDR2 is YFSETQ. The CDR3 runs to 14 residues. V gave up 2 bases and J gave up 7 bases, with 16 bases separating them. As DNA, the CDR3 is TGCGCCAGCAGCTTCGGGGGGACAGGTATTGAGCAGTACTTC. Its protein product is CASSFGGTGIEQYF.

There are a few counts of this clone. The chain joins TRBV5-1 to TRBJ2-6; perhaps TRBD2 as D (5 bases). The CDR3 loop spans 15 amino acids. The germline gives CDR1 SGHRS, CDR2 YFSETQ. The V gene lost 1 base and the J gene lost 3 bases, with 8 bases spanning the gap. The CDR3 is CASSLPGNGANVLTF. The CDR3 nucleotides are TGCGCCAGCAGCTTGCCGGGGAATGGGGCCAACGTCCTGACTTTC. Supplemented by reference TRBV5-1 and TRBJ2-6, the full variable domain reads KAGVTQTPRYLIKTRGQQVTLSCSPISGHRSVSWYQQTPGQGLQFLFEYFSETQRNKGNFPGRFSGRQFSNSRSEMNVSTLELGDSALYLCASSLPGNGANVLTFGAGSRLTVL.

The chain has TRBV6-1 and TRBJ1-2; D not certain. CDR1 and CDR2 (germline): MNHNS, SASEGT. The CDR3 is 11 residues long. V dropped 8 bases and J dropped 1 base, with 5 bases sitting between them. This CDR3 is CASENNYGYTF. Written as DNA, the CDR3 is TGTGCCAGCGAGAATAACTATGGCTACACCTTC.

The genes are TRBV10-1 and TRBJ2-7; 8 bases are shared with TRBD1. This CDR3 spans 17 amino acids. Trimming took 7 bases from V and 4 from J; bases not matched to a gene: 18. Germline CDR1 WNHNN, CDR2 SYGVQD (reference sequence). The chain's CDR3 is CASTTPGQVLISYEQYF. The CDR3 nucleotides are TGCGCCAGCACTACACCGGGACAGGTTCTAATCTCGTACGAGCAGTACTTC.